This paragraph reports one TCR beta chain. CD45RO negativity and positive selection for CCR7 defined naive CD8 cells, a population that excluded terminally differentiated effector memory CD45RA+ cells. HIV-negative, healthy adults without recent acute infections or vaccinations were the donors. This entry is derived from a study of shared clonotypes between healthy human individuals. Across the whole study: The study enrolled a couple of women and a few men aged 18 to 49.

Each cell subset's genomic DNA was divided evenly among several immunoSEQ plates. Only in-frame clones appear in the TCRdb table, and some are missing; sequencing was by immunoSEQ multiplex PCR. The profile shows millions of clones, about 95% of them singletons. This CDR3 region has 14 residues. Looked up from germline, CDR1 is MNHEY and CDR2 is SMNVEV (reference sequence). The V gene lost 6 bases and the J gene lost 8 bases, with 17 bases spanning the gap. Sequencing used naive CD8+ T cells sorted from blood. The TCR comes from a man younger than 35 in good health. V usage is TRBV27 and J usage is TRBJ1-5; D is undetermined. In nucleotides, the CDR3 is TGTGCCAGCAGCCACTTTGGTCCCGGGGAGCCCCAGCATTTT. This gives the protein CASSHFGPGEPQHF.